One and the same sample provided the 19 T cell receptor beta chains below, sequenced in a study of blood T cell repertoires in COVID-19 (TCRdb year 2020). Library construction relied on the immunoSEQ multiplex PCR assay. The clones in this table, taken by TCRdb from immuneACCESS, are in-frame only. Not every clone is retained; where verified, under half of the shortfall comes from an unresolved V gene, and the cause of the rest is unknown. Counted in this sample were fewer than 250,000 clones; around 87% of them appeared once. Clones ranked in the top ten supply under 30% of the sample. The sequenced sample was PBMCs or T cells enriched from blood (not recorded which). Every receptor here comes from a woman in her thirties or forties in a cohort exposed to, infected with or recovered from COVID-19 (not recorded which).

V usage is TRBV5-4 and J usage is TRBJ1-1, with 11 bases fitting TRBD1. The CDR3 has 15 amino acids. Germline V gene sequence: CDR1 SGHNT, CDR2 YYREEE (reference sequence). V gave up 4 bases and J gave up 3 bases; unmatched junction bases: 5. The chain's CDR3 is CASSIGQGADTEAFF. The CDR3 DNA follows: TGTGCCAGCAGCATTGGACAGGGGGCGGACACTGAAGCTTTCTTT.

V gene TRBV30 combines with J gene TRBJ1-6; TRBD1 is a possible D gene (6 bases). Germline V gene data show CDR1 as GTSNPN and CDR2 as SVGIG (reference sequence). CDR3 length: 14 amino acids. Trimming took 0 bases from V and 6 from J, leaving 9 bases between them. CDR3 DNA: TGTGCCTGGAGTGTCAAGGACAGTAATTCACCCCTCCACTTT. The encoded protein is CAWSVKDSNSPLHF.

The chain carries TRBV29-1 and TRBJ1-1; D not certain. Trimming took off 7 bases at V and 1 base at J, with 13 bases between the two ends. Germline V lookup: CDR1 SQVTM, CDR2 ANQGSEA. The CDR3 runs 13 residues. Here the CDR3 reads CSAAWEKNTEAFF. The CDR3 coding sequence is TGCAGCGCCGCTTGGGAGAAGAACACTGAAGCTTTCTTT.

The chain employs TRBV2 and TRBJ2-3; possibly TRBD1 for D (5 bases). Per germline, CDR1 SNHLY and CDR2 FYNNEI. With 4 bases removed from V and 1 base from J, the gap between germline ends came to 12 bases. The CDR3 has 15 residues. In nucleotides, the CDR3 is TGTGCCAGCAGTGTACAGGCACGACGCACAGATACGCAGTATTTT. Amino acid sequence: CASSVQARRTDTQYF.

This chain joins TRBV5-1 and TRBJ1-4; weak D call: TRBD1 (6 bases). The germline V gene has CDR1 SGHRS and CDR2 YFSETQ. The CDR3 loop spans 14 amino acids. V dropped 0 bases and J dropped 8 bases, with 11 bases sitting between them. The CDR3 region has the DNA TGCGCCAGCAGCTTGGTCAGGGGTAACGAAAAACTGTTTTTT. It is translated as CASSLVRGNEKLFF.

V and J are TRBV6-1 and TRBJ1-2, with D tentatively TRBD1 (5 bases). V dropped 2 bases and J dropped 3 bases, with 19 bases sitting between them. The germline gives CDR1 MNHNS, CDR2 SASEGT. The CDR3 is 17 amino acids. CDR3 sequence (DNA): TGTGCCAGCAGTGAAACATATACGGTTGACAGACACTATGGCTACACCTTC. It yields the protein CASSETYTVDRHYGYTF.

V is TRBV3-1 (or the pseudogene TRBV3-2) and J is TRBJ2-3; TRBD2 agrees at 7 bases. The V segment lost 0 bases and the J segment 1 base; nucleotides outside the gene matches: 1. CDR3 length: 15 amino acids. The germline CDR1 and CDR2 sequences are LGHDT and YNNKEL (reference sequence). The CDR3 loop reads CASSQELARTDTQYF. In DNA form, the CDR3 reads TGTGCCAGCAGCCAAGAACTAGCGCGCACAGATACGCAGTATTTT.

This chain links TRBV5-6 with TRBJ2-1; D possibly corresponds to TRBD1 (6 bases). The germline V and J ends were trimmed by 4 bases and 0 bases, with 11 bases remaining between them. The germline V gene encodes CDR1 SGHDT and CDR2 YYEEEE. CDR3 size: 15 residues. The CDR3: CASSQGHPSYNEQFF. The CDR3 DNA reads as TGTGCCAGCAGCCAGGGACACCCCTCCTACAATGAGCAGTTCTTC. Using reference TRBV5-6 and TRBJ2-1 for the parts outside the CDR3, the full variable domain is DAGVTQSPTHLIKTRGQQVTLRCSPKSGHDTVSWYQQALGQGPQFIFQYYEEEERQRGNFPDRFSGHQFPNYSSELNVNALLLGDSALYLCASSQGHPSYNEQFFGPGTRLTVL.

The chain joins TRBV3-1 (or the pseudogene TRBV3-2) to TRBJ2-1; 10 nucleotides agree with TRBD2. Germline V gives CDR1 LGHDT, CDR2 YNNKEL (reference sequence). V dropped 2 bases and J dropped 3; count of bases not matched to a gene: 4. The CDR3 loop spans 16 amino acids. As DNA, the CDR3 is TGTGCCAGCAGCCAAACTAGCGGGAAAAGCTACAATGAGCAGTTCTTC. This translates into CASSQTSGKSYNEQFF.

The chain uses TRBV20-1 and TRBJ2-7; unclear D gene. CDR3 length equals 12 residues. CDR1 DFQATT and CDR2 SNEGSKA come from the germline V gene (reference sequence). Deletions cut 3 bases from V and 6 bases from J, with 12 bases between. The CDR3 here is CSASPDTGEQYF. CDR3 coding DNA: TGCAGTGCTAGTCCCGACACCGGCGAGCAGTACTTC.

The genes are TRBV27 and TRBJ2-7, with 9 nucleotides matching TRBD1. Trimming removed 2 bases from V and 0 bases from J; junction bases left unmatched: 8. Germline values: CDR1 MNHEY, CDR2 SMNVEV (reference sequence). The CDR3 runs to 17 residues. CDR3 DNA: TGTGCCAGCAGTTTAAGGGGGGGGACAGGGAACTCCTACGAGCAGTACTTC. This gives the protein CASSLRGGTGNSYEQYF.

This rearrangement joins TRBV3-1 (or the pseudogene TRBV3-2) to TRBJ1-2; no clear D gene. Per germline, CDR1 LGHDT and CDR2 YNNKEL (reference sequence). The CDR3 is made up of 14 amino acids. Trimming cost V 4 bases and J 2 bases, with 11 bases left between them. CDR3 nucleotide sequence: TGTGCCAGCAGCCCCACTATTGCCAACTATGGCTACACCTTC. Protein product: CASSPTIANYGYTF.

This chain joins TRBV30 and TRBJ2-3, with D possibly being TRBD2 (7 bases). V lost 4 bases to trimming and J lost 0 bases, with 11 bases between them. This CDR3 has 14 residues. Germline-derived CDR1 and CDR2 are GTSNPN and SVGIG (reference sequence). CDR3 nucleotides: TGTGCCTGGAAAAGGGGGGGAAGCACAGATACGCAGTATTTT. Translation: CAWKRGGSTDTQYF.

In nucleotides, the CDR3 is TGTGCCAGCAGCCTGACAGGGGAGGGCACCCTCCACTTT. Translating it yields CASSLTGEGTLHF. The gene calls are TRBV7-9 and TRBJ1-6; 8 bases align to TRBD1. Trimming at V came to 5 bases and at J to 14 bases, leaving 8 bases not matched to a gene. The V gene's germline CDR1 is SEHNR and CDR2 FQNEAQ (reference sequence). The CDR3 is 13 amino acids.

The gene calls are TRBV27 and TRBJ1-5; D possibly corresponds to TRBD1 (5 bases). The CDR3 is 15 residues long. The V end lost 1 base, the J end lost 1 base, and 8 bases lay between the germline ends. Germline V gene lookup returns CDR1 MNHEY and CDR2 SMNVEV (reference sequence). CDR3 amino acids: CASSLFGQSNQPQHF. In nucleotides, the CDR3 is TGTGCCAGCAGTTTATTTGGACAAAGCAATCAGCCCCAGCATTTT.

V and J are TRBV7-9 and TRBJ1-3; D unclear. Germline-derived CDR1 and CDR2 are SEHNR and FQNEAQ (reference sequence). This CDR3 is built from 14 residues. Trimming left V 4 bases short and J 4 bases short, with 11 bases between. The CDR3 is CASSSPLFGNTIYF. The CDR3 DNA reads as TGTGCCAGCAGCTCCCCACTGTTCGGAAACACCATATATTTT.

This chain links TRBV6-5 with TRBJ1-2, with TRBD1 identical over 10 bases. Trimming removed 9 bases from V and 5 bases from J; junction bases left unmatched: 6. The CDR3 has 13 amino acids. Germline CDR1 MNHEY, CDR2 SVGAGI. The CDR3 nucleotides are TGTGCCAGTGGGACAGGGGTTGGGTATGGCTACACCTTC. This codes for CASGTGVGYGYTF.

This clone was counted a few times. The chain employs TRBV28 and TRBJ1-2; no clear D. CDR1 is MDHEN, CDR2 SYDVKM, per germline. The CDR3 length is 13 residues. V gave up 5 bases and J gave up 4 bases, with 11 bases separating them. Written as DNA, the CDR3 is TGTGCCAGCAGTCCCCAGGCACTCTATGGCTACACCTTC. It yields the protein CASSPQALYGYTF.

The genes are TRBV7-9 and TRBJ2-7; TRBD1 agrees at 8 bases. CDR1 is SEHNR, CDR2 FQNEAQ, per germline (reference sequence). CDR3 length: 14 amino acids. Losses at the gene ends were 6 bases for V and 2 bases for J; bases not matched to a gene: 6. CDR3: CASRGDRGAYEQYF. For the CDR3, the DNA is TGTGCCAGCAGGGGCGACAGGGGAGCCTACGAGCAGTACTTC. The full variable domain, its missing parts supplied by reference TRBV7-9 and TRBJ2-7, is DTGVSQNPRHKITKRGQNVTFRCDPISEHNRLYWYRQTLGQGPEFLTYFQNEAQLEKSRLLSDRFSAERPKGSFSTLEIQRTEQGDSAMYLCASRGDRGAYEQYFGPGTRLTVT.